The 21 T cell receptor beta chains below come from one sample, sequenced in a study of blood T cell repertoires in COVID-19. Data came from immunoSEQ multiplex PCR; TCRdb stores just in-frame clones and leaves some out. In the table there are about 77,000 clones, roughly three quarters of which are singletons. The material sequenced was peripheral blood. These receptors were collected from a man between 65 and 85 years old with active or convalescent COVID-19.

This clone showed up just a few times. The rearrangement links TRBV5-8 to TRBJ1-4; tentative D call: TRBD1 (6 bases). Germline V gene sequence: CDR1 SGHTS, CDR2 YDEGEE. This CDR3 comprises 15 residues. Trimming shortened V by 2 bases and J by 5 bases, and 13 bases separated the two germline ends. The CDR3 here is CASSLFGTKNEKLFF. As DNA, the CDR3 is TGTGCCAGCAGCTTATTCGGGACAAAGAATGAAAAACTGTTTTTT.

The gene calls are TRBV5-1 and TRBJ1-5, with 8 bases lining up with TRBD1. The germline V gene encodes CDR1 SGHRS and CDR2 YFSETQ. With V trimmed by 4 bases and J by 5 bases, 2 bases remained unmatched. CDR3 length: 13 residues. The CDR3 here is CASSTDRDQPQHF. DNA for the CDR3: TGCGCCAGCAGCACGGACAGGGATCAGCCCCAGCATTTT.

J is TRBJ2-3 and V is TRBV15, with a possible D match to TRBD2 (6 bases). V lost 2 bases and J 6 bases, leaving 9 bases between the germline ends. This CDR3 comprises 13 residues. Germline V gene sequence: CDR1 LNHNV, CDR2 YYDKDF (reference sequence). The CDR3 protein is CATSRHRGDTQYF. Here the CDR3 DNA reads TGTGCCACCAGCAGACACCGGGGGGATACGCAGTATTTT.

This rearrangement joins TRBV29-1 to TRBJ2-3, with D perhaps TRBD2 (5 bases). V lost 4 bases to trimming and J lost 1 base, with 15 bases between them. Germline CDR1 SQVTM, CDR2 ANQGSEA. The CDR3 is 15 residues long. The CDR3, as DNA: TGCAGCGTTGTTAAAAGGGAGAGGGGCACAGATACGCAGTATTTT. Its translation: CSVVKRERGTDTQYF.

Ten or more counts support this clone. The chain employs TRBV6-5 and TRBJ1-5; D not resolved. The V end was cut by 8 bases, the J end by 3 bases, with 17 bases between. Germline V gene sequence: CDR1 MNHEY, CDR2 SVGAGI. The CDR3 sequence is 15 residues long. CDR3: CASQRVPLDNQPQHF. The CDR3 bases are TGTGCCAGCCAGAGGGTGCCCCTTGACAATCAGCCCCAGCATTTT.

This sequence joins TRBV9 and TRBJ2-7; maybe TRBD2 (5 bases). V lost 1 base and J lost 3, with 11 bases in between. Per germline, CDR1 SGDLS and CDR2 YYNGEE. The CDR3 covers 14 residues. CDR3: CASSVSSGGYEQYF. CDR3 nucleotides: TGTGCCAGCAGCGTATCCTCTGGAGGCTACGAGCAGTACTTC.

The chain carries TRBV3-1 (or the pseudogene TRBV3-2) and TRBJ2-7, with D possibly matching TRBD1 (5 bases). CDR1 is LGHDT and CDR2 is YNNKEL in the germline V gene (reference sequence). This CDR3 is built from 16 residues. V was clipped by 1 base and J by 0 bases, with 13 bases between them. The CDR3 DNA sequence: TGTGCCAGCAGCCAAGGTACAGGCCCGAGCTCCTACGAGCAGTACTTC. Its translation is CASSQGTGPSSYEQYF.

The CDR3 loop is CASSSLQGEVTQYF. The CDR3 DNA reads as TGTGCCAGCAGCTCACTACAGGGGGAAGTGACCCAGTACTTC. The chain uses TRBV11-3 and TRBJ2-5; 8 positions agree with TRBD1. After removal of 4 bases from V and 7 bases from J, the junction contained 8 bases not matched to a gene. Germline CDR1 is SGHNT and CDR2 is YENEEA. CDR3 length: 14 amino acids.

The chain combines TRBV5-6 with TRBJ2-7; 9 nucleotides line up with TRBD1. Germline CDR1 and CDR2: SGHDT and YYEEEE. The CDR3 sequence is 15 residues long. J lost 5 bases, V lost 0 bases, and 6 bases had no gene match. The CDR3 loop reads CASSLGDRVRDEQYF. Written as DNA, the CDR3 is TGTGCCAGCAGCTTGGGGGACAGGGTGCGGGACGAGCAGTACTTC.

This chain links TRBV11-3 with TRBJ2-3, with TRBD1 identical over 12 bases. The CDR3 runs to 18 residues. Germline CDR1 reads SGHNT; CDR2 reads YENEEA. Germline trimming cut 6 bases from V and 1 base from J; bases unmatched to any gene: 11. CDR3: CASSKPGQGAAGTDTQYF. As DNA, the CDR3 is TGTGCCAGCAGTAAACCGGGACAGGGGGCCGCTGGCACAGATACGCAGTATTTT.

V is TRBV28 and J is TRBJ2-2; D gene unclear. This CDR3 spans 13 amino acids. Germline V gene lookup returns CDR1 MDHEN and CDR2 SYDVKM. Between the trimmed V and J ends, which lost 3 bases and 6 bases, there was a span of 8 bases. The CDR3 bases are TGTGCCAGCAGTTTTTCCCCTTCCGGGGAGCTGTTTTTT. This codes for CASSFSPSGELFF. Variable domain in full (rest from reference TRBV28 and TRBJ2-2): DVKVTQSSRYLVKRTGEKVFLECVQDMDHENMFWYRQDPGLGLRLIYFSYDVKMKEKGDIPEGYSVSREKKERFSLILESASTNQTSMYLCASSFSPSGELFFGEGSRLTVL.

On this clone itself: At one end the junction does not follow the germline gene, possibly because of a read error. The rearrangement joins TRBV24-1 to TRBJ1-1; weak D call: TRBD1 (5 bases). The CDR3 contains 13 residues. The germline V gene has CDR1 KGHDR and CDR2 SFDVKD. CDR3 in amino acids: CATRGEQDTEAFF. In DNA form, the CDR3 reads TGCGCCACCAGAGGTGAACAGGACACTGAAGCTTTCTTT.

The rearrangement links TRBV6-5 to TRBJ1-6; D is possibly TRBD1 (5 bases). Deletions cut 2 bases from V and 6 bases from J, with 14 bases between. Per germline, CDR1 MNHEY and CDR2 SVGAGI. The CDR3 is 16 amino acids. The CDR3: CASSYPPTGSNSPLHF. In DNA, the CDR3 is TGTGCCAGCAGTTACCCCCCAACAGGTTCTAATTCACCCCTCCACTTT.

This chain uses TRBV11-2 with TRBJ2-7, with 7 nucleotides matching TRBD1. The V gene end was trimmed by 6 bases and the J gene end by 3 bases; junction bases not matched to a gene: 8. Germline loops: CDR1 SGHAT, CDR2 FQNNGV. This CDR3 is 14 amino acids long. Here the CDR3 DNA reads TGTGCCAGCAGATCTTTGACAGGGAGCTACGAGCAGTACTTC. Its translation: CASRSLTGSYEQYF.

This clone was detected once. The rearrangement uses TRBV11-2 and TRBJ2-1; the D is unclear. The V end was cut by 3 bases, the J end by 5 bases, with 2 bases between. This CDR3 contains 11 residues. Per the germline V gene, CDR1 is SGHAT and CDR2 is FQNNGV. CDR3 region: CASSFDNEQFF. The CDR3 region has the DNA TGTGCCAGCAGCTTCGACAATGAGCAGTTCTTC.

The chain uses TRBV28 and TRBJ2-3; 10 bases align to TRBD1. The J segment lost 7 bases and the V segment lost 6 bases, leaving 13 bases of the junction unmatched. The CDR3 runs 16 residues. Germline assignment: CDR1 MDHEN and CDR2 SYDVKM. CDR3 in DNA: TGTGCCAGCAGCCCCGCGACAGGGGGCGCGAGAAATACGCAGTATTTT. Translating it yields CASSPATGGARNTQYF.

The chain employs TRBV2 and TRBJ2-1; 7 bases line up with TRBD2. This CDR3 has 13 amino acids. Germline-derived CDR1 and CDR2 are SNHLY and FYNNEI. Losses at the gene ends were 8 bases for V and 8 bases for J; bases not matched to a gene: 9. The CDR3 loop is CASEGVGGYEQFF. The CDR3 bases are TGTGCCAGCGAGGGCGTCGGGGGGTATGAGCAGTTCTTC.

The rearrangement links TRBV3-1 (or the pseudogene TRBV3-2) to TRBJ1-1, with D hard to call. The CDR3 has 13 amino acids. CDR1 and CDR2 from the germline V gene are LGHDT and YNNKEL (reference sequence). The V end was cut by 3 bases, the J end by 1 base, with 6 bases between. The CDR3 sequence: CASSQTGNTEAFF. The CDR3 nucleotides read TGTGCCAGCAGCCAGACGGGGAACACTGAAGCTTTCTTT.

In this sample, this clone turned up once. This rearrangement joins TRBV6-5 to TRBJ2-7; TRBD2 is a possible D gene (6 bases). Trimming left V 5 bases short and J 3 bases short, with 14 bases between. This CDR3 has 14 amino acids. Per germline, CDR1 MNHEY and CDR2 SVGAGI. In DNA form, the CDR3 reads TGTGCCAGCAGTAAGGGACTGCGGGACTACGAGCAGTACTTC. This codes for CASSKGLRDYEQYF.

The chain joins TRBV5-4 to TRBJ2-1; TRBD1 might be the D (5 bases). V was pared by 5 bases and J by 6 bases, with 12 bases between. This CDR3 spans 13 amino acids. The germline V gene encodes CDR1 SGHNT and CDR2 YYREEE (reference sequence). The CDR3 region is CASSPQGSNEQFF. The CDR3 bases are TGTGCCAGCAGTCCCCAGGGCTCCAATGAGCAGTTCTTC.

The CDR3 nucleotides read TGCGCCAGCAGCTTTGAGCGGGGGCTGCGATCACCCCTCCACTTT. Its protein product is CASSFERGLRSPLHF. The chain carries TRBV5-1 and TRBJ1-6; tentatively, D is TRBD1 (6 bases). From germline, CDR1 is SGHRS and CDR2 YFSETQ. This CDR3 spans 15 amino acids. Trimming stripped 2 bases from V and 10 bases from J, with 16 bases between.